The clone carrying this T cell receptor (beta chain) was counted a single time. Its target is not known. This specimen comes from a study of cytomegalovirus exposure and HLA in healthy donors. At the level of the study: Roughly 180 million T cells yielded about 120 million unique TCR beta sequences, as an earlier analysis found. Broader study findings: Productive status was seen about 87% or about 30% of the time for most TCR beta V segments in an earlier analysis. As a later analysis revealed, the rate of TCR association differed by HLA locus, with DRB1 most and HLA-C fewest.

Both 60 Vbeta primers and 13 Jbeta primers went into the PCR. Profiled with immunoSEQ multiplex PCR; TCRdb holds only in-frame clones, not every one. Of around 31,000 clones detected, about 64% appear once; the ten largest clones hold approximately 43%. The V and J ends lost 4 bases and 8 bases respectively, with 22 bases between them. The CDR3 runs to 17 residues. Germline loops: CDR1 SGHDT, CDR2 YYEEEE. The specimen was PBMCs. V and J are TRBV5-6 and TRBJ1-6, with a possible D match to TRBD1 (5 bases). The clonotype originates from a male donor in good health and CMV-seropositive. CDR3 sequence reads: CASSPNAGSASHSPLHF. CDR3 bases: TGTGCCAGCAGCCCTAACGCAGGGTCTGCATCGCATTCACCCCTCCACTTT.